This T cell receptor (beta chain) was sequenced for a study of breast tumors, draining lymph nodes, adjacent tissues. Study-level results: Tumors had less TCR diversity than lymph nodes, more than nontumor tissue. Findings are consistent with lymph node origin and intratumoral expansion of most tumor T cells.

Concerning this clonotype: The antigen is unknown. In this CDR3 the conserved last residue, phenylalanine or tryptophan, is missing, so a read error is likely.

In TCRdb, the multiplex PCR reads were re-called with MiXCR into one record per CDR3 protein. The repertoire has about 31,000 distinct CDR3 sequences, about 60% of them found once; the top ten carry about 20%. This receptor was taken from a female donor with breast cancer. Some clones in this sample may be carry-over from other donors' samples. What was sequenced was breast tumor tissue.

The CDR3 spells CASSLRGPQETQYL. The CDR3 coding sequence is TGTGCCAGCAGCTTAAGGGGGCCCCAAGAGACCCAGTACCTC. V and J are TRBV7-3 and TRBJ2-5; tentatively, D is TRBD1 (6 bases). The germline V and J ends were trimmed by 1 base and 1 base, with 7 bases remaining between them. Looked up from germline, CDR1 is SGHTA and CDR2 is FQGTGA. There are 14 residues in the CDR3.